These 26 T cell receptor beta chains share one sample of origin, sequenced in a study of T cell clonality in common variable immunodeficiency. Method: immunoSEQ multiplex PCR; TCRdb's copy keeps in-frame clones and lacks some. This sample carries around 39,000 clones, none of them present only once. Sequencing was performed on peripheral blood mononuclear cells. Receptors originate from a person aged 18 to 75 in good health.

This clone was picked up many times. The observed sequence ends 3 residues before the CDR3 terminus, with the missing tail filled in from the germline J gene. V gene TRBV20-1 combines with J gene TRBJ2-7, with 8 nucleotides matching TRBD1. CDR3 length: 13 residues. V dropped 3 bases and J dropped 2; count of bases not matched to a gene: 3. Per the germline V gene, CDR1 is DFQATT and CDR2 is SNEGSKA (reference sequence). CDR3 sequence reads: CSASNRGTYEQYF. The covered CDR3 bases are TGCAGTGCTAGTAACAGGGGGACCTACGAG.

There are a few counts of this clone. The read stops 3 residues short of the end of the CDR3; the missing end is completed from the germline J gene. This chain uses TRBV19 with TRBJ2-7; 8 bases are a match to TRBD1. The V gene's germline CDR1 is LNHDA and CDR2 SQIVND (reference sequence). The CDR3 sequence is 13 residues long. The ends lost 4 bases at V and 5 bases at J; junction bases unmatched: 4. CDR3 amino acids: CASSTRQGHEQYF. The sequenced part of the CDR3 DNA is TGTGCCAGTAGTACCCGACAGGGGCACGAG.

This clone was counted ten times or more. The CDR3 extends 3 residues past the end of the read, so its final part is completed from the germline J gene. The chain recombines TRBV5-1 with TRBJ2-1, with 11 bases fitting TRBD2. Germline values: CDR1 SGHRS, CDR2 YFSETQ. V shed 7 bases, J shed 9 bases, and the junction held 15 bases outside the gene matches. This CDR3 has 16 amino acids. CDR3 amino acids: CASGSTLAGGRGEQFF. CDR3 bases read: TGCGCCAGCGGTTCTACCCTAGCGGGAGGTCGGGGTGAG.

This clone came up many times. The sequenced fragment ends 3 residues before the CDR3 boundary, so the rest is inferred from the germline J gene. The rearrangement uses TRBV20-1 and TRBJ1-5; D call uncertain. V was clipped by 4 bases and J by 8 bases, with 15 bases between them. Germline CDR1 and CDR2: DFQATT and SNEGSKA (reference sequence). The CDR3 extends over 13 amino acids. This CDR3 reads CSAIRENREPQHF. The CDR3 DNA, read in part, is TGCAGTGCTATTCGCGAAAACAGAGAGCCC.

This clone came up many times. The CDR3 goes on 3 residues after the read ends, and that part is filled in from the germline J gene. Other DNA sequences in this specimen translate into the identical CDR3. The chain couples TRBV18 to TRBJ1-1, with a possible D match to TRBD1 (6 bases). The V end lost 6 bases, the J end lost 0 bases, and 14 bases lay between the germline ends. Germline CDR1 reads KGHSH; CDR2 reads LQKENI. The CDR3 contains 15 residues. The CDR3 is CASSRWGGMNTEAFF. Incomplete CDR3 DNA: TGTGCCAGCTCTCGGTGGGGGGGCATGAACACTGAA.

Ten or more counts support this clone. Read coverage stops 3 residues before the CDR3 terminus; the germline J gene supplies the remainder. The chain is built from TRBV2 and TRBJ2-1, with 9 bases fitting TRBD2. The V gene end was trimmed by 6 bases and the J gene end by 5 bases; junction bases not matched to a gene: 5. The length of the CDR3 is 14 residues. The germline V gene has CDR1 SNHLY and CDR2 FYNNEI. CDR3 DNA, as far as it was read: TGTGCCAGCAGGCCGGCGGGGGGGCACAATGAG. Translated, it gives CASRPAGGHNE. The full CDR3 protein is CASRPAGGHNEQFF.

This clone was observed at least ten times. The read ends 3 residues early relative to the CDR3; the germline J gene fills the gap. This rearrangement joins TRBV13 to TRBJ2-7, with D unresolved. CDR1 and CDR2 (germline): PRHDT, FYEKMQ (reference sequence). The CDR3 length is 12 residues. Trimming cost V 6 bases and J 5 bases, with 11 bases left between them. The sequenced CDR3 bases are TGTGCCAGCAGACAATCTTTCAACGAG. Its translation: CASRQSFNE. The whole CDR3 is CASRQSFNEQYF.

The table lists this clone with many counts. The read terminates 3 residues before the CDR3 end, so the remaining end is supplied by the germline J gene. This chain joins TRBV30 and TRBJ1-5; D might be TRBD1 (6 bases). This CDR3 has 15 residues. V dropped 3 bases and J dropped 3 bases, with 15 bases sitting between them. Germline values: CDR1 GTSNPN, CDR2 SVGIG (reference sequence). CDR3 region: CAWRRGGADNQPQHF. The sequenced part of the CDR3 DNA is TGTGCCTGGAGGAGAGGGGGGGCAGACAATCAGCCC.

Details on this clone: Sequencing ends 3 residues short of the CDR3 end; the germline J gene provides the rest. The V gene is TRBV6-1, the J gene TRBJ1-2; possible D gene TRBD1, 6 bases. This CDR3 is built from 15 residues. Germline lookup yields CDR1 MNHNS and CDR2 SASEGT. With 0 bases removed from V and 2 bases from J, the gap between germline ends came to 10 bases. The CDR3 loop is CASSEAGTPNYGYTF. The CDR3 bases that were read are TGTGCCAGCAGTGAAGCCGGGACACCCAACTATGGC.

This clone has a handful of counts. The read falls 3 residues short of the CDR3 end, and the missing part is taken from the germline J gene. The V and J genes are TRBV7-8 and TRBJ1-1; D uncertain. The germline V and J ends were trimmed by 2 bases and 5 bases, with 12 bases remaining between them. Germline V gene lookup returns CDR1 SGHVS and CDR2 FQNEAQ. The CDR3 sequence is 14 residues long. The CDR3 reads CASSLKYAGTEAFF. The sequenced part of the CDR3 DNA is TGTGCCAGCAGCTTAAAATATGCGGGGACTGAA.

This clone was picked up many times. The sequence runs out 3 residues before the end of the CDR3; the remainder is reconstructed from the germline J gene. This sequence joins TRBV5-4 and TRBJ2-1; TRBD2 agrees at 8 bases. The germline CDR1 and CDR2 sequences are SGHNT and YYREEE (reference sequence). The ends lost 5 bases at V and 8 bases at J; junction bases unmatched: 9. The CDR3 length is 14 residues. The CDR3 here is CASRLGGATDEQFF. The CDR3 DNA, read in part, is TGTGCCAGCAGACTCGGGGGGGCCACCGATGAG. Drawing the rest from reference TRBV5-4 and TRBJ2-1, the complete variable domain is ETGVTQSPTHLIKTRGQQVTLRCSSQSGHNTVSWYQQALGQGPQFIFQYYREEENGRGNFPPRFSGLQFPNYSSELNVNALELDDSALYLCASRLGGATDEQFFGPGTRLTVL.

This clone was counted ten times or more. The covered CDR3 bases are TGTGCCAGCAGCCCAGGACTCTACTACGAG. As protein: CASSPGLYYE. The CDR3, in full, reads CASSPGLYYEQYF. J is TRBJ2-7 and V is TRBV5-6; the D gene is possibly TRBD2 (5 bases). Read data end 3 residues before the CDR3 end; the end is taken from the germline J gene. This CDR3 region has 13 residues. Germline V gives CDR1 SGHDT, CDR2 YYEEEE. V was cut by 4 bases and J by 3 bases, with 11 bases left in between. The full variable domain, completed using reference TRBV5-6 and TRBJ2-7, is DAGVTQSPTHLIKTRGQQVTLRCSPKSGHDTVSWYQQALGQGPQFIFQYYEEEERQRGNFPDRFSGHQFPNYSSELNVNALLLGDSALYLCASSPGLYYEQYFGPGTRLTVT.

This clone occurred many times. The read halts 3 residues ahead of the CDR3 end, with the missing end drawn from the germline J gene. The chain couples TRBV7-8 to TRBJ2-7; D is ambiguous. V shed 3 bases and J shed 3 bases, with 6 bases lying between them. Germline CDR1 SGHVS, CDR2 FQNEAQ. The CDR3 is made up of 12 amino acids. The CDR3 DNA, read in part, is TGTGCCAGCAGCTTGGCGGACTACGAG. Translated: CASSLADYE. The entire CDR3 sequence reads CASSLADYEQYF.

There are a few counts of this clone. The read stops 3 residues short of the end of the CDR3; the missing end is completed from the germline J gene. This rearrangement joins TRBV2 to TRBJ1-1; 7 nucleotides line up with TRBD1. Germline V gives CDR1 SNHLY, CDR2 FYNNEI. The CDR3 sequence is 14 residues long. After removal of 7 bases from V and 5 bases from J, the junction contained 10 bases not matched to a gene. CDR3 sequence: CASTLGQGGTEAFF. The CDR3 DNA, read in part, is TGTGCCAGCACCTTGGGGCAGGGGGGAACTGAA.

This clone was detected many times. The CDR3 end lies 3 residues beyond the end of the read and is filled in from the germline J gene. The chain joins TRBV7-2 to TRBJ1-5, with D unclear. Germline CDR1 is SGHTA and CDR2 is FQGNSA. Trimming stripped 1 base from V and 9 bases from J, with 10 bases between. This CDR3 region has 13 residues. The CDR3 sequence is CASSLEAAGPQHF. The CDR3 bases that were read are TGTGCCAGCAGCTTAGAAGCTGCAGGGCCC.

On this clone itself: The read finishes 3 residues shy of the CDR3 end, and the germline J gene is used to complete it. The chain uses TRBV7-9 and TRBJ2-5; 7 positions agree with TRBD1. V trimming: 4 bases; J trimming: 3 bases; junction bases outside the gene matches: 8. CDR3 length: 15 amino acids. The germline V gene has CDR1 SEHNR and CDR2 FQNEAQ (reference sequence). The sequenced part of the CDR3 DNA is TGTGCCAGCAGCTCTCAACAGGGGTGGAAAGAGACC. Its protein product is CASSSQQGWKET. The complete CDR3 reads CASSSQQGWKETQYF.

This clone appeared a few times. Its ends do not fully match the called genes, so a read error is possible. The DNA ends 3 residues before the CDR3 does, and the rest of the CDR3 is filled in from the germline J gene. V usage is TRBV7-7 and J usage is TRBJ1-4; 8 nucleotides agree with TRBD1. The CDR3 runs 14 residues. Germline assignment: CDR1 SSHAT and CDR2 FNYEAQ (reference sequence). CDR3 sequence: CASSPTGGNEKLFF. The sequenced CDR3 bases are TGTGCTAGCAGCCCTACAGGGGGGAATGAAAAA. Using reference TRBV7-7 and TRBJ1-4 for the parts outside the CDR3, the full variable domain is GAGVSQSPRYKVTKRGQDVTLRCDPISSHATLYWYQQALGQGPEFLTYFNYEAQPDKSGLPSDRFSAERPEGSISTLTIQRTEQRDSAMYRCASSPTGGNEKLFFGSGTQLSVL.

This clone came up many times. The CDR3 end lies 3 residues beyond the end of the read and is filled in from the germline J gene. The gene calls are TRBV10-3 and TRBJ2-3, with 7 bases lining up with TRBD2. The CDR3 runs 13 residues. Germline-derived CDR1 and CDR2 are ENHRY and SYGVKD. V dropped 8 bases and J dropped 2; count of bases not matched to a gene: 4. The CDR3 sequence: CAIGLADTDTQYF. The DNA read from the CDR3 is TGTGCCATCGGGCTAGCGGACACAGATACG.

This clone was seen repeatedly, ten times or more. The CDR3 end is not reached by the read, which stops 3 residues before it; the germline J gene fills it in. The chain is built from TRBV18 and TRBJ1-5, with D unclear. V was shortened by 2 bases and J by 5 bases, with 7 bases between the two germline ends. The CDR3 contains 13 residues. Germline V gives CDR1 KGHSH, CDR2 LQKENI. CDR3 bases read: TGTGCCAGCTCACCAAAGGTTGATCAGCCC. This codes for CASSPKVDQP. The full CDR3 protein is CASSPKVDQPQHF.

This clone was counted ten times or more. The read ends 3 residues early relative to the CDR3; the germline J gene fills the gap. The chain has TRBV11-2 and TRBJ2-7; TRBD1 agrees at 7 bases. Germline loops: CDR1 SGHAT, CDR2 FQNNGV. With V trimmed by 5 bases and J by 5 bases, 3 bases remained unmatched. The CDR3 is 12 residues long. The CDR3 DNA, read in part, is TGTGCCAGCAGCCGAGACAGGGACGAG. Protein: CASSRDRDE. The whole CDR3 sequence reads CASSRDRDEQYF.

This clone was detected many times. This CDR3 reads CAWSQGRKGNTIYF. Incomplete CDR3 DNA: TGTGCCTGGAGCCAGGGGCGTAAGGGAAACACC. The chain links TRBV30 to TRBJ1-3; maybe TRBD1 (6 bases). The read terminates 3 residues before the CDR3 end, so the remaining end is supplied by the germline J gene. V was pared by 3 bases and J by 4 bases, with 13 bases between. Germline loops: CDR1 GTSNPN, CDR2 SVGIG (reference sequence). This CDR3 is built from 14 residues.

This clone has only a few counts. The DNA ends 3 residues before the CDR3 does, and the rest of the CDR3 is filled in from the germline J gene. This chain uses TRBV6-4 with TRBJ2-5, with D hard to call. V gave up 6 bases and J gave up 2 bases, with 13 bases separating them. Germline V gives CDR1 MRHNA, CDR2 SNTAGT. The CDR3 runs to 14 residues. The CDR3 region is CASSLTSKQETQYF. CDR3 DNA, as far as it was read: TGTGCCAGCAGCTTGACAAGCAAACAAGAGACC.

This clone was found many times. Read data end 3 residues before the CDR3 end; the end is taken from the germline J gene. The rearrangement uses TRBV18 and TRBJ1-2, with D unresolved. The germline V and J ends were trimmed by 2 bases and 2 bases, with 9 bases remaining between them. From germline, CDR1 is KGHSH and CDR2 LQKENI. This CDR3 has 14 residues. The CDR3: CASSPTAGNYGYTF. The covered CDR3 bases are TGTGCCAGCTCACCAACCGCGGGGAACTATGGC. Using reference TRBV18 and TRBJ1-2 for the parts outside the CDR3, the full variable domain is NAGVMQNPRHLVRRRGQEARLRCSPMKGHSHVYWYRQLPEEGLKFMVYLQKENIIDESGMPKERFSAEFPKEGPSILRIQQVVRGDSAAYFCASSPTAGNYGYTFGSGTRLTVV.

This clone was detected many times. The DNA ends 3 residues before the CDR3 does, and the rest of the CDR3 is filled in from the germline J gene. The V gene is TRBV20-1, the J gene TRBJ2-6; TRBD2 matches 12 bases. Trimming at V came to 3 bases and at J to 0 bases, leaving 9 bases not matched to a gene. Germline V lookup: CDR1 DFQATT, CDR2 SNEGSKA (reference sequence). There are 19 residues in the CDR3. The CDR3 is CSASRLAGGKSSGANVLTF. The covered CDR3 bases are TGCAGTGCTAGTCGTCTAGCGGGAGGGAAATCCTCTGGGGCCAACGTC.

In its sample, this clone was seen many times. The read falls 3 residues short of the CDR3 end, and the missing part is taken from the germline J gene. The chain couples TRBV20-1 to TRBJ2-5; 7 bases are shared with TRBD1. Germline loops: CDR1 DFQATT, CDR2 SNEGSKA (reference sequence). This CDR3 spans 15 amino acids. The junction had 15 bases not matched to a gene; V was cut back by 6 bases and J by 5 bases. CDR3 amino acids: CSAENRGLGGETQYF. The sequenced part of the CDR3 DNA is TGCAGTGCAGAAAACAGGGGCCTGGGCGGGGAGACC.

This clone was observed many times. The DNA ends 3 residues before the CDR3 does, and the rest of the CDR3 is filled in from the germline J gene. The chain is built from TRBV2 and TRBJ2-7; 7 nucleotides match TRBD2. CDR1 and CDR2 from the germline V gene are SNHLY and FYNNEI. V shed 8 bases and J 1 base; nucleotides not matched to a gene: 11. The CDR3 extends over 15 amino acids. The CDR3 is CASWGLAVNSYEQYF. The sequenced part of the CDR3 DNA is TGTGCCAGCTGGGGTCTAGCGGTAAATTCCTACGAG. Full variable domain (remainder filled in from reference TRBV2 and TRBJ2-7): EPEVTQTPSHQVTQMGQEVILRCVPISNHLYFYWYRQILGQKVEFLVSFYNNEISEKSEIFDDQFSVERPDGSNFTLKIRSTKLEDSAMYFCASWGLAVNSYEQYFGPGTRLTVT.